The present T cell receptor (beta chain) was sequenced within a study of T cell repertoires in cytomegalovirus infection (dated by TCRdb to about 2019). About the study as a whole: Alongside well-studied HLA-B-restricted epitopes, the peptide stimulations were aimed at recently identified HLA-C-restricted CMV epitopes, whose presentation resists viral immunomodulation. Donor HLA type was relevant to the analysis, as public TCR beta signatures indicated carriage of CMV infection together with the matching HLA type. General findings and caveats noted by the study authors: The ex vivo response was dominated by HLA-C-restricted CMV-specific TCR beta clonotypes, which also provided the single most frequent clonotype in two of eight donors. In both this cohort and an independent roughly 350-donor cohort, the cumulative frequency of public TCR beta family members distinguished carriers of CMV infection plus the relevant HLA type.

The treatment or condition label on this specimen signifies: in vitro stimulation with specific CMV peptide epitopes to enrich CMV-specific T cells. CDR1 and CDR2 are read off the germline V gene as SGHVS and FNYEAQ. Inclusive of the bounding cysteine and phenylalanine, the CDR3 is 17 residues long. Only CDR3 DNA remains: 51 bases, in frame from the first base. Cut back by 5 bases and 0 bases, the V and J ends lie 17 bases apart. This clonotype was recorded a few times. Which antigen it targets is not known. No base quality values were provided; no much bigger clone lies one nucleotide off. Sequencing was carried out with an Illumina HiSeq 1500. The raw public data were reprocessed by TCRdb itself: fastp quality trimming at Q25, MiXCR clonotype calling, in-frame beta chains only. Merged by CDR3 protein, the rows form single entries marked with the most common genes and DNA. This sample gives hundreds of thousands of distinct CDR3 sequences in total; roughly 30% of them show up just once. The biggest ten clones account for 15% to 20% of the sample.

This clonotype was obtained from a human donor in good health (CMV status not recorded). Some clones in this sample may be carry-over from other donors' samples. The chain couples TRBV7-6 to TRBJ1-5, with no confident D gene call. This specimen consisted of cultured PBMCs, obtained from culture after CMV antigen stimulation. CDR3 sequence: CASSPASGSISNQPQHF. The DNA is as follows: TGTGCCAGCAGCCCTGCATCCGGGTCGATTAGCAATCAGCCCCAGCATTTT.